This entry lists 26 T cell receptor beta chains sequenced from one sample in a study of patients and donors after allogeneic stem cell transplantation. From the RT-PCR reads, TCRdb called clonotypes with MiXCR, one entry per CDR3 protein. This table holds about a million distinct CDR3 sequences, roughly 17% found once. The sample comprised blood, either unsorted or a sorted T cell fraction (not recorded which). The receptors here all came from a human donor who was either an allogeneic HSCT recipient or a stem cell or donor lymphocyte infusion donor (not recorded which). It is not recorded whose cells these are; they may come from a transplant donor.

This clonotype was seen more than once but under ten times. The J gene is TRBJ2-1, the V gene TRBV5-1, with no clear D. Trimming removed 4 bases from V and 3 bases from J, with 14 bases in between. Per the germline V gene, CDR1 is SGHRS and CDR2 is YFSETQ. The CDR3 totals 15 residues. As DNA, the CDR3 is TGCGCCAGCAGCCCGATAGGTGACGACTACAATGAGCAGTTCTTC. This translates into CASSPIGDDYNEQFF.

V and J are TRBV2 and TRBJ2-5; 7 bases match TRBD2. J was trimmed by 4 bases and V by 1 base; bases with no gene match: 3. The length of the CDR3 is 14 residues. The germline CDR1 and CDR2 sequences are SNHLY and FYNNEI. The CDR3 region has the DNA TGTGCCAGCAGTGAAGGCGGGGGAGGAGAGACCCAGTACTTC. Translating it yields CASSEGGGGETQYF. The variable domain in full, completed from reference TRBV2 and TRBJ2-5, reads EPEVTQTPSHQVTQMGQEVILRCVPISNHLYFYWYRQILGQKVEFLVSFYNNEISEKSEIFDDQFSVERPDGSNFTLKIRSTKLEDSAMYFCASSEGGGGETQYFGPGTRLLVL.

This clonotype appeared a few times. The J gene is TRBJ2-3, the V gene TRBV24-1; 8 bases align to TRBD1. This CDR3 has 15 residues. The germline V gene has CDR1 KGHDR and CDR2 SFDVKD. Germline trimming cut 4 bases from V and 2 bases from J; bases unmatched to any gene: 4. CDR3 residues: CATSDATGATDTQYF. CDR3 DNA sequence: TGTGCCACCAGTGACGCGACAGGGGCCACAGATACGCAGTATTTT.

This chain joins TRBV4-3 and TRBJ2-3, with unresolved D. The CDR3 spans 17 residues. Germline V gene sequence: CDR1 LGHNA, CDR2 YSLEER. The V end was cut by 0 bases, the J end by 1 base, with 14 bases between. In DNA form, the CDR3 reads TGCGCCAGCAGCCAAGATCTACCAGCCCGGGGCACAGATACGCAGTATTTT. It yields the protein CASSQDLPARGTDTQYF.

In DNA form, the CDR3 reads TGTGCCAGCAGGAAGAGCCGCGATCAGCCCCAGCATTTT. Translating gives CASRKSRDQPQHF. The gene calls are TRBV6-1 and TRBJ1-5; D gene uncertain. Trimming pared 6 bases from V and 5 bases from J, leaving 11 bases between. Per the germline V gene, CDR1 is MNHNS and CDR2 is SASEGT. CDR3 length: 13 amino acids.

The chain uses TRBV6-5 and TRBJ1-1, with 7 nucleotides matching TRBD1. Per the germline V gene, CDR1 is MNHEY and CDR2 is SVGAGI. The CDR3 runs to 16 residues. Germline trimming cut 0 bases from V and 11 bases from J; bases unmatched to any gene: 15. The CDR3 nucleotides read TGTGCCAGCAGTTACTCGAAGGCCAGGGGGTCTCGCCGGGCTTTCTTT. This codes for CASSYSKARGSRRAFF.

This clonotype was found a few times. The chain links TRBV25-1 to TRBJ1-1, with 10 bases matching TRBD1. Germline assignment: CDR1 MGHDK and CDR2 SYGVNS. Germline trimming cut 7 bases from V and 10 bases from J; bases unmatched to any gene: 9. CDR3 size: 13 residues. The DNA for the CDR3 is TGTGCCAGCATGGCCGGGACAGGGGAGGGAGCTTTCTTT. This gives the protein CASMAGTGEGAFF.

This clonotype was counted only a few times. V and J are TRBV27 and TRBJ1-1; D is unclear. Looked up from germline, CDR1 is MNHEY and CDR2 is SMNVEV (reference sequence). The CDR3 length is 14 residues. The germline V and J ends were trimmed by 6 bases and 5 bases, with 16 bases remaining between them. CDR3 amino acids: CASSLKDRETEAFF. The DNA for the CDR3 is TGTGCCAGCAGCCTAAAGGATAGAGAAACTGAAGCTTTCTTT.

This clonotype was detected many times. V gene TRBV12-3 or TRBV12-4 combines with J gene TRBJ2-1; TRBD2 matches at 10 bases. With V trimmed by 6 bases and J by 5 bases, 10 bases remained unmatched. This CDR3 comprises 16 residues. The CDR3 sequence is CASREGLAGVNNEQFF. The DNA of the CDR3 is TGTGCCAGCAGGGAAGGGCTAGCGGGGGTGAACAATGAGCAGTTCTTC.

This clonotype was counted between two and nine times. The chain employs TRBV18 and TRBJ1-3, with D possibly TRBD1 on 5 matching bases. CDR1 KGHSH and CDR2 LQKENI come from the germline V gene. V lost 2 bases and J lost 0, with 8 bases in between. This CDR3 region has 15 residues. CDR3 nucleotides: TGTGCCAGCTCACCAAGCGGGACCTCTGGAAACACCATATATTTT. It yields the protein CASSPSGTSGNTIYF.

Note on this clonotype: Since no conserved phenylalanine or tryptophan closes the CDR3, a read error is the likely cause. The gene calls are TRBV9 and TRBJ1-2; tentative D call: TRBD1 (6 bases). This CDR3 has 15 residues. Trimming cost V 3 bases and J 5 bases, with 17 bases left between them. Germline V lookup: CDR1 SGDLS, CDR2 YYNGEE. The DNA of the CDR3 is TGTGCCAGCAGCGGGTCGCAACAGGGATCGTATGGCTACACCTAC. Encoded protein: CASSGSQQGSYGYTY.

The chain couples TRBV4-1 to TRBJ1-4; a possible D gene is TRBD1 (6 bases). Germline assignment: CDR1 MGHRA and CDR2 YSYEKL. The V end lost 0 bases, the J end lost 8 bases, and 13 bases lay between the germline ends. CDR3 length equals 15 residues. The CDR3 is CASSQDPSQGEKLFF. CDR3 DNA sequence: TGCGCCAGCAGCCAAGACCCTTCCCAGGGGGAAAAACTGTTTTTT.

V gene TRBV27 combines with J gene TRBJ1-6, with D unclear. Germline V CDR1 and CDR2: MNHEY, SMNVEV (reference sequence). The CDR3 consists of 16 residues. V was trimmed by 2 bases and J by 3 bases, leaving 11 bases between them. The CDR3 region is CASSLLPVGYNSPLHF. In DNA form, the CDR3 reads TGTGCCAGCAGTTTACTGCCGGTTGGCTATAATTCACCCCTCCACTTT.

This clonotype was seen only a few times. The chain links TRBV27 to TRBJ1-2, with D possibly matching TRBD1 (6 bases). Trimming left V 4 bases short and J 4 bases short, with 19 bases between. Germline V lookup: CDR1 MNHEY, CDR2 SMNVEV (reference sequence). The CDR3 length is 16 residues. The CDR3 DNA sequence: TGTGCCAGCAGTTCCGACCCTGACAGGTTTACCTATGGCTACACCTTC. Translation: CASSSDPDRFTYGYTF.

The rearrangement uses TRBV5-1 and TRBJ1-1, with no clear D. The V end was cut by 4 bases, the J end by 2 bases, with 12 bases between. Germline V gives CDR1 SGHRS, CDR2 YFSETQ. This CDR3 has 14 amino acids. The CDR3 coding sequence is TGCGCCAGCAGCGAGGCTGGATTTAACACTGAAGCTTTCTTT. As protein: CASSEAGFNTEAFF.

This chain connects TRBV19 to TRBJ2-1; 9 bases align to TRBD1. CDR3 size: 16 residues. V dropped 4 bases and J dropped 2; count of bases not matched to a gene: 6. Per the germline V gene, CDR1 is LNHDA and CDR2 is SQIVND (reference sequence). CDR3 in amino acids: CASSSHTGGPYNEQFF. The CDR3 coding sequence is TGTGCCAGTAGTAGCCATACAGGGGGCCCCTACAATGAGCAGTTCTTC.

This clonotype was observed at least ten times. This rearrangement joins TRBV29-1 to TRBJ1-1; D is possibly TRBD1 (5 bases). The germline V gene has CDR1 SQVTM and CDR2 ANQGSEA. The CDR3 sequence is 12 residues long. Trimming took off 3 bases at V and 3 bases at J, with 8 bases between the two ends. CDR3 sequence (DNA): TGCAGCGTTGAGTCAGGGTACACTGAAGCTTTCTTT. Its translation is CSVESGYTEAFF.

This clonotype occurred a few times. The chain links TRBV20-1 to TRBJ1-5; D uncertain. Germline V gene sequence: CDR1 DFQATT, CDR2 SNEGSKA (reference sequence). This CDR3 has 14 residues. V lost 7 bases and J 4 bases, leaving 17 bases between the germline ends. The CDR3 nucleotides are TGCAGTGTCGCGGTATCGAGAAAGAATCAGCCCCAGCATTTT. It yields the protein CSVAVSRKNQPQHF.

The chain has TRBV18 and TRBJ2-7; the match to TRBD2 covers 9 bases. With 0 bases clipped from V and 4 bases from J, the junction kept 7 bases outside the gene matches. The CDR3 runs to 16 residues. Germline V gene data show CDR1 as KGHSH and CDR2 as LQKENI. CDR3 in amino acids: CASSPPEGTSRYEQYF. CDR3 DNA: TGTGCCAGCTCACCACCAGAAGGGACTAGCCGATACGAGCAGTACTTC.

This clonotype was found a few times. V is TRBV20-1 and J is TRBJ1-6; D unresolved. The germline V gene has CDR1 DFQATT and CDR2 SNEGSKA (reference sequence). There are 13 residues in the CDR3. The V and J ends lost 8 bases and 8 bases respectively, with 16 bases between them. This CDR3 reads CSLTDGRDSPLHF. CDR3 nucleotide sequence: TGCAGTCTCACAGACGGCAGAGATTCACCCCTCCACTTT.

This clonotype was seen repeatedly, ten times or more. The genes are TRBV24-1 and TRBJ1-2; D unclear. The CDR3 spans 13 residues. Germline assignment: CDR1 KGHDR and CDR2 SFDVKD. V gave up 3 bases and J gave up 6 bases, with 10 bases separating them. In nucleotides, the CDR3 is TGTGCCACCAGTGATCCCGGGTGGCATGGCTACACCTTC. Its protein product is CATSDPGWHGYTF.

This clonotype came up many times. The CDR3 DNA is TGTGCCAGCAGTTACTCGGCGGACCCCACCGGGGAGCTGTTTTTT. Translating gives CASSYSADPTGELFF. The chain recombines TRBV6-5 with TRBJ2-2; D gene ambiguous. CDR3 length: 15 residues. Trimming pared 0 bases from V and 4 bases from J, leaving 9 bases between. CDR1 and CDR2 from the germline V gene are MNHEY and SVGAGI.

V is TRBV5-1 and J is TRBJ2-7, with a tentative D call TRBD2 (5 bases). CDR1 and CDR2 from the germline V gene are SGHRS and YFSETQ. The CDR3 runs to 14 residues. V lost 4 bases, J lost 0 bases, and 11 bases lay in between. CDR3 DNA: TGCGCCAGCAGCCCGGACGGGGTCTCCTACGAGCAGTACTTC. Its translation is CASSPDGVSYEQYF.

This clonotype came up a few times. The chain joins TRBV11-2 to TRBJ2-1; no definite D call. CDR3 length: 13 amino acids. Trimming left V 5 bases short and J 4 bases short, with 9 bases between. In germline, CDR1 is SGHAT, CDR2 FQNNGV. CDR3 in amino acids: CASSPLRYNEQFF. As DNA, the CDR3 is TGTGCCAGCAGCCCTTTACGATACAATGAGCAGTTCTTC.

This clonotype was found once. This chain uses TRBV18 with TRBJ2-1, with a possible D match to TRBD2 (5 bases). The V gene's germline CDR1 is KGHSH and CDR2 LQKENI. V gave up 2 bases and J gave up 8 bases, with 22 bases separating them. The CDR3 is 17 amino acids. CDR3 DNA sequence: TGTGCCAGCTCACCAATAAAAGGGAGTCACAACGGCGATGAGCAGTTCTTC. This codes for CASSPIKGSHNGDEQFF.

This chain connects TRBV29-1 to TRBJ1-4, with D uncertain. This CDR3 has 13 amino acids. V was trimmed by 6 bases and J by 5 bases, leaving 13 bases between them. Germline V gene sequence: CDR1 SQVTM, CDR2 ANQGSEA. The chain's CDR3 is CSVQRGGNEKLFF. The CDR3 nucleotides read TGCAGCGTCCAGCGGGGTGGAAATGAAAAACTGTTTTTT.